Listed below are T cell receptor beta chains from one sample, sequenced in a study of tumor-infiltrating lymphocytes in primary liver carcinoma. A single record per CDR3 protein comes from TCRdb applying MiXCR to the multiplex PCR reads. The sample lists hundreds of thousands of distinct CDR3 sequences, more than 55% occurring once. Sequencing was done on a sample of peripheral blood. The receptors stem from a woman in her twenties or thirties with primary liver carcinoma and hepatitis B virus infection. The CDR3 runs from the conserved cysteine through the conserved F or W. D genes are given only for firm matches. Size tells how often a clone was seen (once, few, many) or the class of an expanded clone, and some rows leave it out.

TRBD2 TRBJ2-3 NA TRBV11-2 TGTGACAGCAGCTTAGAGGTGAGCGGGGGGTTCACAGATACGCAGTATTTT CDSSLEVSGGFTDTQYF
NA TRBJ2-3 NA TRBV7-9 TGTGCCAGCAGCTTAGGGGCGGATGATACGCAGTATTTT CASSLGADDTQYF
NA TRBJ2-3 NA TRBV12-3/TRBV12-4 TGTGCCAGCCGAATAGGCACAGGTACGCAGTATTTT CASRIGTGTQYF
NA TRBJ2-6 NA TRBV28 TGTGCCAGCAGTCGGGACGGATCTTACTCTGGGGCCAACGTCCTGACTTTC CASSRDGSYSGANVLTF
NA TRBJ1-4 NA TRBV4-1 TGCGCCAGCAGCCAAGAGGGCAGGGCGGCTGAAAAACTGTTTTTT CASSQEGRAAEKLFF
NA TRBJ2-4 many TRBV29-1 TGCAGCGTTGATGGCCCCAAAAACATTCAGTACTTC CSVDGPKNIQYF
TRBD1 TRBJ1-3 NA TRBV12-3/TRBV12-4 TGTGCCAGCAGCGACAGGGATCAGGTTGGAAGCACCATATATTTT CASSDRDQVGSTIYF
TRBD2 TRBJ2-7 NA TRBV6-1 TGTACCAGCATAGCGGGGACCTCCTACGAGCAGTACTTC CTSIAGTSYEQYF
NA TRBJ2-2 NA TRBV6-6 TGTGTCAGCAGTTATACCGGGACGGGGAACACCGGGGAGCTGTTTTTT CVSSYTGTGNTGELFF
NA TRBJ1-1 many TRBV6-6 TGTGCCAGCAGGGGGACCTTGCATACTGAAGCTTTCTTT CASRGTLHTEAFF
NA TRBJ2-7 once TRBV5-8 TGTGCCAGCAGTCGCGGGCCCTCCGGGCAGTACTTC CASSRGPSGQYF
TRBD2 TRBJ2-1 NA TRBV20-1 TGCAGGCCTTTAACTAGCGGGAATTATGAGCAGTTCTTC CRPLTSGNYEQFF
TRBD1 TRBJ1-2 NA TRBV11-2 TGTGCCAGCGGCTTGGACAGGAACTATGGCTACACCTTC CASGLDRNYGYTF
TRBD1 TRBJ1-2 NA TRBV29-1 TGCAGCGCGCCGGACAGGGAAGACAATAGCTACACCTTC CSAPDREDNSYTF
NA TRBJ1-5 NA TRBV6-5 TGTGCCAGCAGCCCCGGGGGTTTGCGCAATCAGCCCCAGCATTTT CASSPGGLRNQPQHF
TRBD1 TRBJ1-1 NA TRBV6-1 TGTGCCAGCAACCCGGACAGGGTAAAAGCTTTCTTT CASNPDRVKAFF
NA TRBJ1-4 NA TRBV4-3 TGCGCCGGGAGCCAAGGCCAGGGGATTAGGCGAGCTAATGAAAAACTGTTTTTT CAGSQGQGIRRANEKLFF
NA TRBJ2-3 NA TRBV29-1 TGCAGCGTTGGTGTGGGACTCTTCCCAGATACGCAGTATTTT CSVGVGLFPDTQYF
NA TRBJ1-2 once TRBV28 TGTGCCAGCAACCTTTGGGGGCGAGGGTATGGCTACACCTTC CASNLWGRGYGYTF
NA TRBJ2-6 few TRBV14 TGTGCCAGCAGCGCCACAGGGCTTGGGGCCAACGTCCTGACTTTC CASSATGLGANVLTF
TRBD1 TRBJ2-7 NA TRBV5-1 TGCGCCAGCAGCGCCGGACAGGGCTACAAGCAGTACTTC CASSAGQGYKQYF
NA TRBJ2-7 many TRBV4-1 TGCGCCAGCAGCCAAGAATTTCGGGGGTCCTACGAGCAGTACTTC CASSQEFRGSYEQYF
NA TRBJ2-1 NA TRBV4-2 TGTGCCATCAGCCAAGACCGCCAGGGGTCCTACAATGAGCAGTTCTTC CAISQDRQGSYNEQFF
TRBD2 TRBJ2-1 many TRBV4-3 TGCGCCAGCAGCCTGAATAGCGGGAGCTCCTACAATGAGCAGTTCTTC CASSLNSGSSYNEQFF
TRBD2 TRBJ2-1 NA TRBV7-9 TGTGCCAGCAGACGACTAGCGGGAGGTACGAATGAGCAGTTCTTC CASRRLAGGTNEQFF
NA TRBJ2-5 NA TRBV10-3 TGTGCCATCAGTGAGGTCGGGACACCACGAGAGACCCAGTACTTC CAISEVGTPRETQYF
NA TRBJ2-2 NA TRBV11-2 TGTGCCAGCAGCCTAGTATACATGTCCGGGGAGCTGTTTTTT CASSLVYMSGELFF
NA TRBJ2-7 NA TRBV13 TGTGCCAGCAGCGGGGGGCAATACGAGCAGTACTTC CASSGGQYEQYF
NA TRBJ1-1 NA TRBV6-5 TGTGCCAGCAGTGAAAGAAGGGACAATGAAGCTTTATTT CASSERRDNEALF
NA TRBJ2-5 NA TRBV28 TGTGCCAGCAGTCCAGGGAGTTTCCAAGAGACCCAGTACTTC CASSPGSFQETQYF
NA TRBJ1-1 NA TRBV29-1 TGCAGCGCTGAGGTGGGGGCCACTGAAGCTTTCTTT CSAEVGATEAFF
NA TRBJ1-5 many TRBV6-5 TGTGCCAGCAGTCATAGGGGGACGTCGTCCTTGGAGCCCCAGCATTTT CASSHRGTSSLEPQHF
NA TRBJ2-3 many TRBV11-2 TGTGCCAGCAGCCCCGCCGGCGGAACAGATACGCAGTATTTT CASSPAGGTDTQYF
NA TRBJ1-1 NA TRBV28 TGTGCCAGCGGGTACAGAAAGGCGGCTTTCTTT CASGYRKAAFF
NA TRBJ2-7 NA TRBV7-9 TGTGCCAGCAGCTTAGCGGTAGAAAGTCCCTACGAGCAGTACTTC CASSLAVESPYEQYF
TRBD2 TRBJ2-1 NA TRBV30 TGTGCCTGGAGATTAGCGGGAGCCCTGCAGTTCTTC CAWRLAGALQFF
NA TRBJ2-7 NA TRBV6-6 TGTGCCAGCAGAAACGAGCAGTACTTC CASRNEQYF
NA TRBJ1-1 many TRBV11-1 TGTGCCAGCAGCTTAGATGGAGAAGCTTTCTTT CASSLDGEAFF
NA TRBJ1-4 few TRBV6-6 TGTGCCAGCAGGCCCTCGAATGAAAAACTGTTTTTT CASRPSNEKLFF
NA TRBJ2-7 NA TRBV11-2 TGTGCCAGCAGCTGGACTGTAGGCATTTTAGAGCAGTACTTC CASSWTVGILEQYF
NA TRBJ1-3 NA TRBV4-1 TGCGCCAGCAGCCAAGATCGGGGGTCTGGAAACACCATATATTTT CASSQDRGSGNTIYF
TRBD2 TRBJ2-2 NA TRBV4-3 TGCGCCAGCAGCCATCGGACTAGCGGAGACGAGGCCTGGGAGCTGTTTTTT CASSHRTSGDEAWELFF
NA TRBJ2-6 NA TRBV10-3 TGTGCCGTCAAAAGAGACTCTTGGGCCAACGTCCTGACTTTC CAVKRDSWANVLTF
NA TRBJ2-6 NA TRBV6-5 TGTGCCAGCAGAGAGGCGTGGGGGGCCAACGTCCTGACTTTC CASREAWGANVLTF
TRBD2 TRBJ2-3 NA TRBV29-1 TGCAGCGTTGAAAACGTAGCGGGAGCCGGGGCGCAGTATTTT CSVENVAGAGAQYF
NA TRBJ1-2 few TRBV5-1 TGCGCCAGCAGCCCTAGTCCCGGAAACTATGGCTACACCTTC CASSPSPGNYGYTF
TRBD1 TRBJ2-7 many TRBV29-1 TGCAGCGTTAGTCCGGGACAGGGAACCGAGCAGTACTTC CSVSPGQGTEQYF
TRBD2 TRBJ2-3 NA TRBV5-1 TGCGCCAGCAGCCAAGGGACTAGCGAGACAGATACGCAGTATTTT CASSQGTSETDTQYF
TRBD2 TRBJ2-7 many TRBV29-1 TGCAGCGTACGCGGGAGCGTTAGCTCCTACGAGCAGTACTTC CSVRGSVSSYEQYF
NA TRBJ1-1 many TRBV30 TGTGCCTGGAATCCGGACCACGGCCCCTTAGAAGCTTTCTTT CAWNPDHGPLEAFF
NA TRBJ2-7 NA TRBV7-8 TGTGCCAGTAGCCAACCTGTCGACAGAAACTCCTACGAGCTGTACTTC CASSQPVDRNSYELYF
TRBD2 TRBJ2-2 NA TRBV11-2 TGTGGCAGCAGCTTAGGACTAGAGGGGAGATCGAACACCGGGGAGCTGTTTTTT CGSSLGLEGRSNTGELFF